This entry lists 24 T cell receptor beta chains sequenced from one sample in a study of T cells in Graves' hyperthyroidism and ophthalmopathy. RNA transcripts were the template for amplifying TCR beta CDR3 regions. With the HTBI primer set, the TCR CDR3 went through a first round of RT-PCR. TCRdb re-called the multiplex PCR reads with MiXCR, one entry per CDR3 protein. The data show about 250,000 distinct CDR3 sequences, with more than 20% seen just once and approximately 35% held by the top ten. Input material: blood. All receptors derive from a woman aged 40 to 50 with Graves' ophthalmopathy.

The J gene is TRBJ2-7, the V gene TRBV2; 8 nucleotides agree with TRBD2. J lost 2 bases, V lost 5 bases, and 8 bases had no gene match. Germline CDR1 SNHLY, CDR2 FYNNEI. The CDR3 sequence is 15 residues long. CDR3 DNA sequence: TGTGCCAGCAGTTGGCGGGAGGAGTTTCCCTACGAGCAGTACTTC. Its translation: CASSWREEFPYEQYF.

This clonotype has just one count. The rearrangement uses TRBV19 and TRBJ1-5, with D tentatively TRBD1 (5 bases). Deletions cut 1 base from V and 6 bases from J, with 7 bases between. CDR3 length: 13 amino acids. Germline lookup yields CDR1 LNHDA and CDR2 SQIVND (reference sequence). The CDR3 region has the DNA TGTGCCAGTAGTATAGTGGGGGGTCAGCCCCAGCATTTT. Translating it yields CASSIVGGQPQHF.

The rearrangement joins TRBV6-1 to TRBJ2-7; 12 bases line up with TRBD1. Germline-derived CDR1 and CDR2 are MNHNS and SASEGT. The CDR3 has 16 residues. The junction had 7 bases not matched to a gene; V was cut back by 5 bases and J by 2 bases. The CDR3 sequence: CASSPLGQGATYEQYF. The DNA of the CDR3 is TGTGCCAGCAGTCCCTTGGGACAGGGGGCGACCTACGAGCAGTACTTC.

In this sample, this clonotype turned up a few times. Since a much larger clone is just one base distant, this may be a read error. The chain combines TRBV6-1 with TRBJ2-2; D is possibly TRBD1 or TRBD2 (6 bases each). The CDR3 has 18 amino acids. Trimming cost V 4 bases and J 4 bases, with 22 bases left between them. Germline V gene sequence: CDR1 MNHNS, CDR2 SASEGT. CDR3 amino acids: CASSVARGGFSTTGELFF. DNA for the CDR3: TGTGCCAGCAGTGTAGCGCGAGGGGGGTTTTCGACCACCGGGGAGCTGTTTTTT.

This clonotype came up many times. The CDR3 region is CSARVRQEGRYEQYF. In DNA, the CDR3 is TGCAGTGCTAGAGTCCGTCAGGAGGGTCGCTACGAGCAGTACTTC. The chain links TRBV20-1 to TRBJ2-7; tentative D call: TRBD2 (6 bases). Trimming removed 1 base at V and 3 bases at J, with 16 bases between. The CDR3 contains 15 residues. Germline CDR1 and CDR2: DFQATT and SNEGSKA (reference sequence).

The chain is built from TRBV27 and TRBJ2-7; 7 positions match TRBD2. Germline values: CDR1 MNHEY, CDR2 SMNVEV (reference sequence). The CDR3 extends over 15 amino acids. J lost 5 bases, V lost 6 bases, and 13 bases had no gene match. The CDR3 region has the DNA TGTGCCAGCAGCGGGGGAGGCGGGAGACTCAACGAGCAGTACTTC. It is translated as CASSGGGGRLNEQYF.

Ten or more counts support this clonotype. The CDR3 loop reads CASSPDRVGEQYF. CDR3 nucleotides: TGTGCCAGCAGTCCGGACAGGGTTGGCGAGCAGTACTTC. The chain employs TRBV27 and TRBJ2-7; 8 bases map to TRBD1. CDR3 length equals 13 residues. Per the germline V gene, CDR1 is MNHEY and CDR2 is SMNVEV (reference sequence). The ends lost 5 bases at V and 6 bases at J; junction bases unmatched: 6.

This clonotype was observed many times. V and J are TRBV5-6 and TRBJ2-5, with TRBD2 identical over 12 bases. Germline lookup yields CDR1 SGHDT and CDR2 YYEEEE. The CDR3 is made up of 16 amino acids. With 5 bases clipped from V and 1 base from J, the junction kept 6 bases outside the gene matches. In DNA form, the CDR3 reads TGTGCCAGCAGTACTAGCGGGAGGCGCCTCCAAGAGACCCAGTACTTC. As protein: CASSTSGRRLQETQYF.

This sequence joins TRBV24-1 and TRBJ2-5; 10 bases line up with TRBD1. V gave up 3 bases and J gave up 4 bases; unmatched junction bases: 1. Germline V gene data show CDR1 as KGHDR and CDR2 as SFDVKD. The CDR3 runs to 14 residues. The CDR3 coding sequence is TGTGCCACCAGTGATGACAGGGGGCGAGAGACCCAGTACTTC. It yields the protein CATSDDRGRETQYF.

V is TRBV6-1 and J is TRBJ2-2; 10 positions agree with TRBD2. Per the germline V gene, CDR1 is MNHNS and CDR2 is SASEGT. Trimming at V came to 4 bases and at J to 11 bases, leaving 10 bases not matched to a gene. The CDR3 is 15 residues long. The CDR3 sequence: CASSGREGLARELFF. CDR3 sequence (DNA): TGTGCCAGCAGTGGGAGGGAGGGACTAGCGCGTGAGCTGTTTTTT.

The rearrangement joins TRBV12-3 or TRBV12-4 to TRBJ2-5; 12 nucleotides align to TRBD2. This CDR3 has 16 residues. J lost 1 base, V lost 6 bases, and 6 bases had no gene match. DNA of the CDR3: TGTGCCAGCAGGTTGAAGGGACTAGCGGGCCAAGAGACCCAGTACTTC. Protein sequence: CASRLKGLAGQETQYF.

This clonotype came up many times. The rearrangement joins TRBV20-1 to TRBJ1-1; no reliable D call. Germline-derived CDR1 and CDR2 are DFQATT and SNEGSKA (reference sequence). The CDR3 is 12 amino acids. V was cut by 6 bases and J by 0 bases, with 8 bases left in between. CDR3 nucleotides: TGCAGTGCACCGAACGTGAACACTGAAGCTTTCTTT. Translated: CSAPNVNTEAFF.

This clonotype was counted many times. The chain couples TRBV30 to TRBJ2-7, with TRBD1 matching over 9 bases. This CDR3 is built from 17 residues. V shed 0 bases, J shed 0 bases, and the junction held 9 bases outside the gene matches. Germline values: CDR1 GTSNPN, CDR2 SVGIG (reference sequence). Written as DNA, the CDR3 is TGTGCCTGGAGTGTCCCTCCGGGACAGGGAATCTCCTACGAGCAGTACTTC. Translated, it gives CAWSVPPGQGISYEQYF.

This clonotype came up a few times. The chain recombines TRBV4-2 with TRBJ2-1; D is undetermined. Germline V gives CDR1 LGHNA, CDR2 YNFKEQ. Trimming took 2 bases from V and 7 from J, leaving 6 bases between them. The CDR3 runs 12 residues. The CDR3 spells CASSQTSNEQFF. The CDR3 region has the DNA TGTGCCAGCAGCCAAACATCTAATGAGCAGTTCTTC.

In the case of this clonotype: A read error may be the cause here, since a much bigger clone is one base away. The rearrangement joins TRBV30 to TRBJ1-1; D unresolved. This CDR3 is 13 amino acids long. Per germline, CDR1 GTSNPN and CDR2 SVGIG (reference sequence). In DNA form, the CDR3 reads TGTGCCTGGGGTGTAAAGGGAGGCACTGAAGCTTTCTTT. It encodes CAWGVKGGTEAFF. The full variable domain, in which reference TRBV30 and TRBJ1-1 provide the parts outside the CDR3, is SQTIHQWPATLVQPVGSPLSLECTVEGTSNPNLYWYRQAAGRGLQLLFYSVGIGQISSEVPQNLSASRPQDRQFILSSKKLLLSDSGFYLCAWGVKGGTEAFFGQGTRLTVV.

This rearrangement joins TRBV5-1 to TRBJ2-5, with D uncertain. Germline CDR1 SGHRS, CDR2 YFSETQ. This CDR3 comprises 13 residues. V gave up 4 bases and J gave up 2 bases, with 9 bases separating them. The CDR3 DNA reads as TGCGCCAGCAGCCCTCGGTTACAAGAGACCCAGTACTTC. Translation gives CASSPRLQETQYF.

V usage is TRBV24-1 and J usage is TRBJ2-2; perhaps TRBD2 as D (6 bases). The V gene lost 3 bases and the J gene lost 0 bases, with 7 bases spanning the gap. Per germline, CDR1 KGHDR and CDR2 SFDVKD. This CDR3 has 15 amino acids. CDR3 nucleotide sequence: TGTGCCACCAGTGATCGACTAGCGAACACCGGGGAGCTGTTTTTT. Translation: CATSDRLANTGELFF.

This clonotype was detected many times. This rearrangement joins TRBV9 to TRBJ1-3; D gene uncertain. The germline V gene encodes CDR1 SGDLS and CDR2 YYNGEE. The V end lost 0 bases, the J end lost 0 bases, and 7 bases lay between the germline ends. The CDR3 consists of 15 residues. Here the CDR3 DNA reads TGTGCCAGCAGCGTAGAGTACAGCTCTGGAAACACCATATATTTT. It is translated as CASSVEYSSGNTIYF.

The chain carries TRBV5-1 and TRBJ2-7; D is possibly TRBD1 (5 bases). V shed 4 bases and J shed 2 bases, with 13 bases lying between them. CDR1 is SGHRS, CDR2 YFSETQ, per germline. This CDR3 region has 14 residues. This CDR3 is CASSDEGAAYEQYF. Here the CDR3 DNA reads TGCGCCAGCAGCGATGAAGGGGCGGCCTACGAGCAGTACTTC.

This clonotype was counted at least ten times. The chain recombines TRBV6-2 or TRBV6-3 with TRBJ2-5; D is unclear. CDR1 MNHEY and CDR2 SVGEGT come from the germline V gene. V lost 10 bases, J lost 3 bases, and 12 bases lay in between. The CDR3 length is 12 residues. CDR3 amino acids: CATSRLEETQYF. CDR3 DNA sequence: TGTGCCACCTCCAGACTGGAAGAGACCCAGTACTTC.

There are many counts of this clonotype. The rearrangement uses TRBV30 and TRBJ1-3; D unresolved. Germline values: CDR1 GTSNPN, CDR2 SVGIG (reference sequence). This CDR3 is built from 13 residues. With 3 bases removed from V and 4 bases from J, the gap between germline ends came to 10 bases. The CDR3 is CAWSFARGNTIYF. The CDR3 bases are TGTGCCTGGAGCTTCGCGAGGGGAAACACCATATATTTT.

This clonotype has a count of ten or more. The J gene is TRBJ2-5, the V gene TRBV18, with D unresolved. Germline V gene sequence: CDR1 KGHSH, CDR2 LQKENI. There are 15 residues in the CDR3. Trimming cost V 3 bases and J 2 bases, with 13 bases left between them. Here the CDR3 DNA reads TGTGCCAGCTCACCCAGTGCCCTTATTCAAGAGACCCAGTACTTC. This codes for CASSPSALIQETQYF.

Ten or more counts support this clonotype. CDR3 region: CASSPRDTPRTQYF. The CDR3 nucleotides read TGTGCCAGCAGTCCCCGGGACACGCCACGGACCCAGTACTTC. The chain carries TRBV6-5 and TRBJ2-5; tentatively, D is TRBD1 (6 bases). Germline V gene data show CDR1 as MNHEY and CDR2 as SVGAGI. V was clipped by 5 bases and J by 7 bases, with 17 bases between them. This CDR3 has 14 amino acids.

In its sample, this clonotype was seen many times. The V and J genes are TRBV20-1 and TRBJ1-2, with TRBD1 matching 9 bases. V dropped 6 bases and J dropped 8; count of bases not matched to a gene: 13. Looked up from germline, CDR1 is DFQATT and CDR2 is SNEGSKA (reference sequence). This CDR3 has 14 residues. The CDR3 sequence is CSAYLQGAYGGYTF. CDR3 nucleotides: TGCAGTGCCTACTTACAGGGGGCGTACGGGGGCTACACCTTC.